This T cell receptor (beta chain) was captured by sequencing in a study of T cells of healthy individuals listed by TCRdb under 2018. The library was obtained by 5' RACE. This sample was sequenced with an Illumina MiSeq. The public sequencing data were trimmed at Q25 with fastp and processed into clonotypes with MiXCR by TCRdb, which kept only in-frame beta chains. Entries that share a CDR3 protein sequence are merged under the most common genes and DNA. The sample contains 45,000 to 60,000 distinct CDR3 sequences, about 15% of them found a single time. Roughly a sixth of the sample belongs to the ten largest clones. In this sample, this clonotype turned up many times. It lacks a known antigen. Per-nucleotide qualities are absent, and no much larger clonotype sits a single base away. The CDR3 goes from the cysteine to the phenylalanine over 14 residues. CDR3 DNA is the only sequence kept; it has 42 bases, read in frame from the first base. The V and J ends are trimmed by 3 bases and 2 bases, leaving 13 bases between them. Based on the germline V gene (reference sequence), the CDR1 and CDR2 sequences are DFQATT and SNEGSKA.

This TCR came from a human donor in good health. The sequence joins TRBV20-1 to TRBJ1-1; TRBD1 is a weak D gene call, 6 bases matching. For the CDR3, the sequence is CSARVGRGNTEAFF. The bases are TGCAGTGCTAGGGTGGGCAGGGGAAACACTGAAGCTTTCTTT.